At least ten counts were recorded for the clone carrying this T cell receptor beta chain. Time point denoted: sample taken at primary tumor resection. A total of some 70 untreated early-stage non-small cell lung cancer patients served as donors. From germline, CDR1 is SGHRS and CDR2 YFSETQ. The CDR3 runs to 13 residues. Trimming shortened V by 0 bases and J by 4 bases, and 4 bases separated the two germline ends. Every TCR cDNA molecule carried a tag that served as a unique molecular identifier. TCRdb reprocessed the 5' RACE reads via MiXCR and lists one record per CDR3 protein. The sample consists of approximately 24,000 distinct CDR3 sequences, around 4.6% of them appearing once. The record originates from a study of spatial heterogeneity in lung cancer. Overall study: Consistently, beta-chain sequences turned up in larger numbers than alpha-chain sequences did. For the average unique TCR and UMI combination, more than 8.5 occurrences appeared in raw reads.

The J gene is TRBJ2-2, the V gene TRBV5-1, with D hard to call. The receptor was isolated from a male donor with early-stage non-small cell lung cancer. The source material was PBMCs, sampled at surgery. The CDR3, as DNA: TGCGCCAGCAGCTTGGGAGGCACCGGGGAGCTGTTTTTT. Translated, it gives CASSLGGTGELFF.